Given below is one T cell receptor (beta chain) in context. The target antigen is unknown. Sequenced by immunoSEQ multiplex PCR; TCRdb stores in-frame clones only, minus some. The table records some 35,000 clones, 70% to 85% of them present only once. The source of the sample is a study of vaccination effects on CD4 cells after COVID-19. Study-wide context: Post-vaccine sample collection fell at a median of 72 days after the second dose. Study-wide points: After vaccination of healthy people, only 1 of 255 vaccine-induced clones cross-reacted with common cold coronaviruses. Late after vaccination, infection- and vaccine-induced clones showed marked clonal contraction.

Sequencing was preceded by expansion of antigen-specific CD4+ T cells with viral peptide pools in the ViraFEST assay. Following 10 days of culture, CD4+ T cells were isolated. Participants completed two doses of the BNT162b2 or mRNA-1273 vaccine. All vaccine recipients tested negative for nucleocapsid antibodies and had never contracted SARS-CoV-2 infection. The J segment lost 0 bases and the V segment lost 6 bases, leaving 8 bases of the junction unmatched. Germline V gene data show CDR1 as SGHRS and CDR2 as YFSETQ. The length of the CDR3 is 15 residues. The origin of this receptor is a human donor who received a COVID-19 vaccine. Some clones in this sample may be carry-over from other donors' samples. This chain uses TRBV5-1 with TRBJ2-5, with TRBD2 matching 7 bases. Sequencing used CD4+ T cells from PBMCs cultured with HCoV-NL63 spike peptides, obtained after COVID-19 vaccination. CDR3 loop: CASKVSGEYQETQYF. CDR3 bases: TGCGCCAGCAAAGTGAGCGGGGAGTACCAAGAGACCCAGTACTTC.